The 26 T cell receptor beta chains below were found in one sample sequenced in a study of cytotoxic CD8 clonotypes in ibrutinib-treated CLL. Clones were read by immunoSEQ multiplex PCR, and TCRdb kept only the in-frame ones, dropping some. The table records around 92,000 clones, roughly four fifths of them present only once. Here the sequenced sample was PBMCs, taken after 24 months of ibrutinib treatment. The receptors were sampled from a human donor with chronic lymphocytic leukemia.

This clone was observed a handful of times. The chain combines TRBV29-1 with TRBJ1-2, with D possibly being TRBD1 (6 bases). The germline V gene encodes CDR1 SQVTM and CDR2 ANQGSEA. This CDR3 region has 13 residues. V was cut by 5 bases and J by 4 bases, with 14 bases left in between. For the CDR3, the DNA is TGCAGCGTTCAGGGGATAGGAATCTATGGCTACACCTTC. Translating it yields CSVQGIGIYGYTF.

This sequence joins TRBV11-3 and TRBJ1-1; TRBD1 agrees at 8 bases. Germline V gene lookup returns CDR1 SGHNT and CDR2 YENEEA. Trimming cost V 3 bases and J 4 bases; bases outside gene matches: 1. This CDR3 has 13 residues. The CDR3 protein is CASSFDRGTEAFF. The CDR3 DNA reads TGTGCCAGCAGCTTTGACAGGGGCACTGAAGCTTTCTTT.

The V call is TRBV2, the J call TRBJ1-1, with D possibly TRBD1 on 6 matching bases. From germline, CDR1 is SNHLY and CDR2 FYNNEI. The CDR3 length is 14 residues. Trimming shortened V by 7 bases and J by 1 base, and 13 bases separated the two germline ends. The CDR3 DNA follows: TGTGCCAGCACCACCGGGACAAGGAACACTGAAGCTTTCTTT. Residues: CASTTGTRNTEAFF.

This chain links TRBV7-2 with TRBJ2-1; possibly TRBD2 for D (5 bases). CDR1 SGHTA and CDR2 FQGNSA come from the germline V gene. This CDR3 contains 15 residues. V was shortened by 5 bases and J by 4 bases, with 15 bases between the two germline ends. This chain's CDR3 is CASSHHGWTYNEQFF. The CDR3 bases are TGTGCCAGCAGCCACCATGGATGGACTTACAATGAGCAGTTCTTC.

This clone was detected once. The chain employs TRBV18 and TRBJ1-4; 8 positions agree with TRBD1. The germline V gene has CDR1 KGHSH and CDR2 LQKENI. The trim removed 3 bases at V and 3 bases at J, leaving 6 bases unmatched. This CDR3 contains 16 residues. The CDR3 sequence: CASSPPTGVANEKLFF. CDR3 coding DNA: TGTGCCAGCTCACCTCCGACAGGGGTAGCTAATGAAAAACTGTTTTTT.

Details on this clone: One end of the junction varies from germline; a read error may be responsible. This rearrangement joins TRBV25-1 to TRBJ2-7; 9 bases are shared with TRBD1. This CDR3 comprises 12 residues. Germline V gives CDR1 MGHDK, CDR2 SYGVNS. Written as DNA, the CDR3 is TGTGCCAGCAGGGGACAGGGTTTACCCTCTGACTTC. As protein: CASRGQGLPSDF.

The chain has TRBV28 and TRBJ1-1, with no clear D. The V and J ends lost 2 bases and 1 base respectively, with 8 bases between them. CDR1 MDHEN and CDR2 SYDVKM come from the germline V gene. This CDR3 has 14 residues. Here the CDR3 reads CASSLRHTNTEAFF. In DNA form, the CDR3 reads TGTGCCAGCAGTTTACGACATACGAACACTGAAGCTTTCTTT.

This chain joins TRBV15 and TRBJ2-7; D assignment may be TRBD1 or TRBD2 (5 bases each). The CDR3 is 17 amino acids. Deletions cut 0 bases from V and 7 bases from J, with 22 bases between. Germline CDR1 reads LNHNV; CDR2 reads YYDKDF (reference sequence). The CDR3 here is CATSRDPPLGPYLEQYF. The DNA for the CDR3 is TGTGCCACCAGCAGAGATCCGCCTTTGGGACCCTATCTTGAGCAGTACTTC.

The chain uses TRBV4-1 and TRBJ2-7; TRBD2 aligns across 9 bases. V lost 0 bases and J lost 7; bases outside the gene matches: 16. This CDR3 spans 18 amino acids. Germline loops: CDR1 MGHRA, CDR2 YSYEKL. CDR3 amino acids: CASSQDTRNSGSSLEQYF. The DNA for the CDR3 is TGCGCCAGCAGCCAAGATACCCGGAATAGCGGGAGCTCCCTGGAGCAGTACTTC.

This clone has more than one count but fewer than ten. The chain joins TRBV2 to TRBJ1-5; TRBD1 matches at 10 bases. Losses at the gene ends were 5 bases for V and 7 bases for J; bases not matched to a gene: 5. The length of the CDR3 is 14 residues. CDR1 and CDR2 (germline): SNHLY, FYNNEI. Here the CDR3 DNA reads TGTGCCAGCAGTCAGACAGGGGGCGGGCAGCCCCAGCATTTT. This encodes CASSQTGGGQPQHF.

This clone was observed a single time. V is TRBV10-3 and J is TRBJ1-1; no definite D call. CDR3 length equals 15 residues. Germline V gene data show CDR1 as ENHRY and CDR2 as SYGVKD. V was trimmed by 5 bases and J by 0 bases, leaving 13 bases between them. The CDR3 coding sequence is TGTGCCATCAGTTACGAGGGTCTGGTGAACACTGAAGCTTTCTTT. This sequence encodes CAISYEGLVNTEAFF.

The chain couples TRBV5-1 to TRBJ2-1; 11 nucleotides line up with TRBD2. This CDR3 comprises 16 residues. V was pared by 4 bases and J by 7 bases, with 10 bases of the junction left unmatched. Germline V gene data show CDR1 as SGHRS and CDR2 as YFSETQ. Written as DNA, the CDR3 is TGCGCCAGCAGCCCTATAGCGGGAGGGGGTGGTAATGAGCAGTTCTTC. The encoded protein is CASSPIAGGGGNEQFF.

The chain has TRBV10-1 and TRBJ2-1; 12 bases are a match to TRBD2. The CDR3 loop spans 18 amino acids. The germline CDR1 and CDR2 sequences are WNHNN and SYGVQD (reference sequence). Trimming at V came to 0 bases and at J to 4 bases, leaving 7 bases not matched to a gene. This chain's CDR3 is CASSESPGLAGSYNEQFF. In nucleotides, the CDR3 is TGCGCCAGCAGTGAGTCTCCTGGACTAGCGGGATCTTACAATGAGCAGTTCTTC.

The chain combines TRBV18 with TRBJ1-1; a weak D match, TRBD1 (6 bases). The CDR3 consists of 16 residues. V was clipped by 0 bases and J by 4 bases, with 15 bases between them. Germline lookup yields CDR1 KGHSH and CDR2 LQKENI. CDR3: CASSPPRGSRGTEAFF. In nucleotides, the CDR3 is TGTGCCAGCTCACCACCACGGGGATCCAGGGGCACTGAAGCTTTCTTT.

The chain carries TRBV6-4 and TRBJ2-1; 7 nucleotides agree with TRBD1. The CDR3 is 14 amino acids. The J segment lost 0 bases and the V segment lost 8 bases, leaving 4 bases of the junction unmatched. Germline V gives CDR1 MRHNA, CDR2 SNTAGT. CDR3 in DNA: TGTGCCAGCCGCCGGGACAGCTCCTACAATGAGCAGTTCTTC. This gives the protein CASRRDSSYNEQFF.

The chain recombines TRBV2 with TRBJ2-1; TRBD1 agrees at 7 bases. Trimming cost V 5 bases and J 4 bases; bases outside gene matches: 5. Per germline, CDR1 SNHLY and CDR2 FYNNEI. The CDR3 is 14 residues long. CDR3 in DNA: TGTGCCAGCAGTAGACAGGGCTCTTACAATGAGCAGTTCTTC. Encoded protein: CASSRQGSYNEQFF.

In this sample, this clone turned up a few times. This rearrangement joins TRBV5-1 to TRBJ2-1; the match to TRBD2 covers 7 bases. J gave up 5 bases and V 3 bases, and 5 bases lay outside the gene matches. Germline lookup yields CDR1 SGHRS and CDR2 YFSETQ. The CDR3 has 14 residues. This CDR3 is CASSSAGVHNEQFF. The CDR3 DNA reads TGCGCCAGCAGCTCCGCGGGGGTCCACAATGAGCAGTTCTTC.

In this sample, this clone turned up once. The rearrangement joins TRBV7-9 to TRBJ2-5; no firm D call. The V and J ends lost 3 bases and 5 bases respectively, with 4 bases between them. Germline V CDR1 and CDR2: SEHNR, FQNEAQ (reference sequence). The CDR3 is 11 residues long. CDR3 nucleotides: TGTGCCAGCAGCTTTACGGAGACCCAGTACTTC. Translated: CASSFTETQYF.

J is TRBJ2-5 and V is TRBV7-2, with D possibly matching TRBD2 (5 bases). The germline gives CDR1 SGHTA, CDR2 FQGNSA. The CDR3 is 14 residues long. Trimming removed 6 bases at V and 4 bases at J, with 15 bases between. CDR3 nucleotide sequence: TGTGCCAGCAGTTCCTCGGCGGGCGCAGAGACCCAGTACTTC. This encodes CASSSSAGAETQYF.

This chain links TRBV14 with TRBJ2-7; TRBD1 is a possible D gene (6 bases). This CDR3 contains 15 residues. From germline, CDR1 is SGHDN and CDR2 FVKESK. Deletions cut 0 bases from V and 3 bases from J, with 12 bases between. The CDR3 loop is CASSQDYGTNYEQYF. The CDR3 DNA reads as TGTGCCAGCAGCCAAGATTATGGGACAAACTACGAGCAGTACTTC.

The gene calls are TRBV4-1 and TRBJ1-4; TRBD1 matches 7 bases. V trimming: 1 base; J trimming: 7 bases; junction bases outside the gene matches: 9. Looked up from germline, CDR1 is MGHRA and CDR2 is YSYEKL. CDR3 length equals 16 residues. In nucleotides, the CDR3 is TGCGCCAGCAGCCAAGGGCGATCCGGGACAGCTGAAAAACTGTTTTTT. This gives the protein CASSQGRSGTAEKLFF.

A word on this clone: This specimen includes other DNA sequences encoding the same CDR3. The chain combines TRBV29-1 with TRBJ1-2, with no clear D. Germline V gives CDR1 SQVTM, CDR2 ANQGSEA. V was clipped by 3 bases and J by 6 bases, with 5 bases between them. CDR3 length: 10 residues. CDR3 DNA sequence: TGCAGCGTTGATGGGGATGGCTACACCTTC. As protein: CSVDGDGYTF.

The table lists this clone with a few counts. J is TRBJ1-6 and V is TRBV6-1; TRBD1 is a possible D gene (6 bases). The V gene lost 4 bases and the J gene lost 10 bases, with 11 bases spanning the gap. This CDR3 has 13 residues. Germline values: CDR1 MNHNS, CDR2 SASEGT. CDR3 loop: CASSGRGISPLHF. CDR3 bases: TGTGCCAGCAGTGGGAGGGGGATCTCACCCCTCCACTTT.

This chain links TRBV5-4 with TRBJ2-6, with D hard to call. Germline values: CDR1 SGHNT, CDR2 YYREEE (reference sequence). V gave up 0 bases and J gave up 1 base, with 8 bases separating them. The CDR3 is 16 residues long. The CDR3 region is CASSLALTSGANVLTF. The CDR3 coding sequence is TGTGCCAGCAGCTTGGCCTTGACGTCTGGGGCCAACGTCCTGACTTTC.

The CDR3 loop is CAWSGLAGSGGFF. The CDR3 nucleotides read TGTGCCTGGAGTGGACTAGCGGGATCCGGTGGGTTCTTC. The chain couples TRBV30 to TRBJ2-1, with 11 bases aligning to TRBD2. CDR1 GTSNPN and CDR2 SVGIG come from the germline V gene (reference sequence). Trimming took 1 base from V and 15 from J; bases not matched to a gene: 8. The length of the CDR3 is 13 residues.

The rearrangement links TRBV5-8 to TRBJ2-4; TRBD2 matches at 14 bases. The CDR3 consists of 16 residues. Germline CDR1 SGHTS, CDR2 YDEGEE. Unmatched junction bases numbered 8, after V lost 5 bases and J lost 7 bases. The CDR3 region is CASRRLAGGGYNIQYF. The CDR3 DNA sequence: TGTGCCAGCAGGAGACTAGCGGGAGGGGGGTACAACATTCAGTACTTC.